The clone carrying this T cell receptor (beta chain) was detected a few times. Its antigen is unidentified. In the PCR, 60 Vbeta and 13 Jbeta primers were used. Assay: immunoSEQ multiplex PCR; the TCRdb copy retains only in-frame clones and omits some. This sample has some 99,000 clones, with approximately 79% found just once. The record originates from a study of cytomegalovirus exposure and HLA in healthy donors. Study outcomes and limitations: In vitro confirmation showed three CMV-associated chains to be CMV antigen specific. Across HLA loci, a later analysis found differing TCR association rates, with DRB1 most and HLA-C fewest. According to an earlier analysis, most TCR beta V segments yielded productive rearrangements about 87% or about 30% of the time. The study assumed roughly uniform donor sequencing depth for presence/absence analyses.

Trimming removed 6 bases at V and 2 bases at J, with 14 bases between. The length of the CDR3 is 14 residues. CDR1 is MDHEN, CDR2 SYDVKM, per germline. This chain joins TRBV28 and TRBJ2-7, with a weak D call TRBD2 (7 bases). Sequencing was done on a sample of PBMCs. This sequence was found in a male donor in good health and CMV-seronegative. The CDR3 DNA sequence: TGTGCCAGCAGGGGAGGGGGGGCCGCCTACGAGCAGTACTTC. Residues: CASRGGGAAYEQYF.